One T cell receptor beta chain is described in this entry. The antigen remains unidentified. This sample was taken from a study of OX40 agonist ivuxolimab in advanced cancers. Study summary: Prior anti-PD-1, anti-PD-L1 or anti-CTLA-4 therapy did not bar entry, and less than 50% had some.

Overall study findings and caveats: Expansion of clones was among the lowest in partial responders at 0.1-3.0 mg/kg.

In germline, CDR1 is SGDLS, CDR2 YYNGEE. The CDR3 sequence is 16 residues long. The V end was cut by 0 bases, the J end by 6 bases, with 16 bases between. Measured with immunoSEQ multiplex PCR; TCRdb has only the in-frame clones, and not every one. The table shows tens of thousands of clones, with roughly nine tenths occurring only once. Source: CD4+ or CD8+ T cells sorted from blood, taken in a trial of the OX40 agonist ivuxolimab. The source of this sequence is an adult with an advanced solid tumor such as melanoma, head and neck, liver or kidney cancer. The chain joins TRBV9 to TRBJ2-1; D tentatively reads TRBD1 or TRBD2 (5 bases each). CDR3 sequence: CASSVGGTSSTNEQFF. Here the CDR3 DNA reads TGTGCCAGCAGCGTAGGAGGGACGAGTAGCACCAATGAGCAGTTCTTC.